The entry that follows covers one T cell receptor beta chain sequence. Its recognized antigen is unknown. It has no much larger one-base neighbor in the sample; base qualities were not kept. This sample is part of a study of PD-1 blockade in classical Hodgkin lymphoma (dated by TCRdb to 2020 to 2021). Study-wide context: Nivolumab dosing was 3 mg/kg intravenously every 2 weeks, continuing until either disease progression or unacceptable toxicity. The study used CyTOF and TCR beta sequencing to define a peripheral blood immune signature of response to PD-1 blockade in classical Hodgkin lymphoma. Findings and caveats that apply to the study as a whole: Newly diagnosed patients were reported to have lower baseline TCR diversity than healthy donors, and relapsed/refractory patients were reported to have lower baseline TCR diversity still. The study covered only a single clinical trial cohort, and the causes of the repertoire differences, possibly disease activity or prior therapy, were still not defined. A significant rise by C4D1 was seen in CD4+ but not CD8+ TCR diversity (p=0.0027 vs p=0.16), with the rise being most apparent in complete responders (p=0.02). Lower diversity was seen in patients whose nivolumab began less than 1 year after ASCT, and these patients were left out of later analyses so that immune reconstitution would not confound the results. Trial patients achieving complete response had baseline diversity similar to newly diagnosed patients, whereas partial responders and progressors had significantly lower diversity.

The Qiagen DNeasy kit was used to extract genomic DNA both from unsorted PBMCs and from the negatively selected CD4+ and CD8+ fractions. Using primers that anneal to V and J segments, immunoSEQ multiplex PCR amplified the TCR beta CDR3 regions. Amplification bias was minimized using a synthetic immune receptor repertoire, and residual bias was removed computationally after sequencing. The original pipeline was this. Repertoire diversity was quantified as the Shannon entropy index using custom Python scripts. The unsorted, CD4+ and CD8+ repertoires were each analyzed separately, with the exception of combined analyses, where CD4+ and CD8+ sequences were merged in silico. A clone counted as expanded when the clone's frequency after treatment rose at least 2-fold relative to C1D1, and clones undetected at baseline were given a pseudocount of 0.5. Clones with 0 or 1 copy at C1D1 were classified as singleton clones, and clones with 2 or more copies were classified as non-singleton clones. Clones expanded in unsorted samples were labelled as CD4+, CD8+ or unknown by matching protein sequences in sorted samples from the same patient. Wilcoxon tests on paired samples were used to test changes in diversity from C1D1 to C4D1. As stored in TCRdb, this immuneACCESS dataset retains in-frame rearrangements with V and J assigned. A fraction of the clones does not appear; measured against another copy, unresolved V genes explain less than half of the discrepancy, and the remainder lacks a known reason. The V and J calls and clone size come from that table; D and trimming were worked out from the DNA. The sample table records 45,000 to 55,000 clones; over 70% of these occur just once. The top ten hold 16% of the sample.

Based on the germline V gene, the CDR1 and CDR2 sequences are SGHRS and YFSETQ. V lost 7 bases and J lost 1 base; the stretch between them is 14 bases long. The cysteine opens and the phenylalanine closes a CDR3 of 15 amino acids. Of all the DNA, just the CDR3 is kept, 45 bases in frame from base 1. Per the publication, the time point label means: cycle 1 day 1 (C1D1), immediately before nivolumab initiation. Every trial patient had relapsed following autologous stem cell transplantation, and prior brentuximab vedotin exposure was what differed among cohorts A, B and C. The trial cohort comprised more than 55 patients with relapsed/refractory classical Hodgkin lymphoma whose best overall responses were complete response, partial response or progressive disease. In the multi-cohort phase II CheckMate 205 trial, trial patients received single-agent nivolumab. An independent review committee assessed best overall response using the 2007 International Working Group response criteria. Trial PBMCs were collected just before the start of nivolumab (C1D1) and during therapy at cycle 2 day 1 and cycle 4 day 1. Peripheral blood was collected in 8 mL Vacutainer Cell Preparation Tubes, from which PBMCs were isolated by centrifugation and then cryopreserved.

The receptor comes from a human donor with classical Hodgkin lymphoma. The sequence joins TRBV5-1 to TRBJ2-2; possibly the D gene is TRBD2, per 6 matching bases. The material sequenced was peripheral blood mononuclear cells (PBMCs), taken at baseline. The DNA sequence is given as TGCGCCAGCGCTATTGGGACTGTGAACACCGGGGAGCTGTTTTTT. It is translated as CASAIGTVNTGELFF.